One sample yielded the 2 T cell receptor beta chains listed below, sequenced in a study of T cells after yellow fever vaccination. MiXCR, run by TCRdb on the 5' RACE reads, gives a single entry per CDR3 protein. The sample carries some 350,000 distinct CDR3 sequences, around a tenth recorded once. Sequencing used PBMCs, obtained on the day of the first yellow fever vaccination. These receptors were obtained from a man between 18 and 35 years old who received the YFV17D yellow fever vaccine.

This clonotype was seen a handful of times. Here the CDR3 DNA reads TGCAGTGCTAGAGATTCAGGGGGGGAAGGCTACACCTTC. Translated, it gives CSARDSGGEGYTF. The rearrangement joins TRBV20-1 to TRBJ1-2, with 7 bases matching TRBD1. With 0 bases clipped from V and 8 bases from J, the junction kept 6 bases outside the gene matches. Germline CDR1 and CDR2: DFQATT and SNEGSKA (reference sequence). CDR3 size: 13 residues.

J is TRBJ2-7 and V is TRBV7-2; D is unclear. There are 13 residues in the CDR3. Trimming took 6 bases from V and 6 from J, leaving 15 bases between them. Per the germline V gene, CDR1 is SGHTA and CDR2 is FQGNSA. CDR3 sequence: CASSPLPRAEQYV. The CDR3 nucleotides are TGTGCCAGCAGTCCGCTACCACGGGCCGAGCAGTACGTC.